This record concerns one T cell receptor (beta chain) sequence. This entry belongs to a study of blood T cell repertoires in COVID-19. Germline loops: CDR1 MNHEY, CDR2 SVGAGI. The CDR3 is 14 amino acids. After removal of 6 bases from V and 3 bases from J, the junction contained 5 bases not matched to a gene. The repertoire was sequenced with immunoSEQ multiplex PCR; TCRdb's copy has only in-frame clones and lacks some. The table records approximately 200,000 clones, around nine tenths of them present only once. Sequenced material: PBMCs or T cells enriched from blood (not recorded which). The clonotype comes from a young woman who had been exposed to COVID-19. V gene TRBV6-5 combines with J gene TRBJ1-5, with 7 bases that match TRBD1. CDR3 coding DNA: TGTGCCAGCAGGCCCGGGACAGTCAATCAGCCCCAGCATTTT. Protein: CASRPGTVNQPQHF.